The T cell receptor (beta chain) under discussion was sequenced for a study of T cells after yellow fever vaccination. Study as a whole: SMART-Seq v4 Ultra Low Input prepared the low-cell-number fractions. Findings and limits, study-wide: Relatively few clonotypes were ones that appeared in both CD4 and CD8 compartments. Most clones from primary vaccination resurfaced after the booster (roughly 96% CD4, 88% CD8).

In this sample, this clonotype turned up a few times. Its specificity is not known. The germline gives CDR1 GTSNPN, CDR2 SVGIG (reference sequence). The CDR3 spans 12 residues. The V and J ends lost 0 bases and 15 bases, in that order; junction bases with no gene match: 6. A single record per CDR3 protein comes from TCRdb applying MiXCR to the 5' RACE reads. Of around 310,000 distinct CDR3 sequences listed, roughly 4% are singletons. The TCR originated in a man aged 18 to 29 who received the YFV17D yellow fever vaccine. The V and J genes are TRBV30 and TRBJ1-4; 8 bases are shared with TRBD1. This specimen was PBMCs, taken on the day of the yellow fever booster vaccination. Here the CDR3 DNA reads TGTGCCTGGAGTGTACAGGGGGGAGTGATGTTTTTT. Translated: CAWSVQGGVMFF.